The clone carrying this T cell receptor (beta chain) was picked up many times. The TCR library protocol was used to attach unique molecular identifiers. These identifiers were attached to individual cDNA molecules. TCRdb analysed the 5' RACE reads with MiXCR anew, one entry per CDR3 protein. Among about 80,000 distinct CDR3 sequences listed, about 13% were seen once. This specimen comes from a study of early T cells in non-severe SARS-CoV-2 infection. Looked up from germline, CDR1 is MNHEY and CDR2 is SVGAGI. The CDR3 contains 15 residues. V was clipped by 2 bases and J by 7 bases, with 18 bases between them.

Sequencing used whole blood. The chain has TRBV6-5 and TRBJ2-7; D gene uncertain. The clonotype comes from an adult who was a healthcare worker with PCR-confirmed SARS-CoV-2 infection or an uninfected control (not recorded which). CDR3 sequence reads: CASSYRVEGLVEQYF. The CDR3 DNA follows: TGTGCCAGCAGTTACCGCGTTGAAGGGTTGGTGGAGCAGTACTTC.